This entry lists 7 T cell receptor beta chains sequenced from one sample in a study of PD-1 blockade in classical Hodgkin lymphoma. After autologous stem cell transplantation all patients relapsed, and prior brentuximab vedotin exposure differed between cohorts. Profiling relied on immunoSEQ multiplex PCR, and the TCRdb table lists in-frame clones only, not all of them. The sample includes approximately 60,000 clones, under 95% seen only once; the top ten take 9% to 10%. Sequences were derived from peripheral blood mononuclear cells (PBMCs), sampled at baseline. Receptor source: a human donor with classical Hodgkin lymphoma.

This chain joins TRBV11-3 and TRBJ2-1; D gene uncertain. Per the germline V gene, CDR1 is SGHNT and CDR2 is YENEEA. V dropped 5 bases and J dropped 4 bases, with 12 bases sitting between them. This CDR3 region has 14 residues. In DNA, the CDR3 is TGTGCCAGCAGCCCCGATTCCCGGTACAATGAGCAGTTCTTC. Translating gives CASSPDSRYNEQFF.

This clone has just a few counts. V usage is TRBV28 and J usage is TRBJ1-5; TRBD1 is a possible D gene (5 bases). With 3 bases removed from V and 7 bases from J, the gap between germline ends came to 13 bases. The CDR3 contains 14 residues. CDR1 is MDHEN, CDR2 SYDVKM, per germline. This CDR3 is CASSLGQGRQPQHF. The CDR3 nucleotides are TGTGCCAGCAGTTTGGGCCAGGGTAGACAGCCCCAGCATTTT.

The chain is built from TRBV7-9 and TRBJ2-1, with D possibly TRBD2 on 6 matching bases. The CDR3 covers 14 residues. Looked up from germline, CDR1 is SEHNR and CDR2 is FQNEAQ (reference sequence). V lost 1 base to trimming and J lost 9 bases, with 13 bases between them. The CDR3 sequence is CASSLVGGEGEQFF. The CDR3 DNA follows: TGTGCCAGCAGCTTAGTCGGGGGAGAGGGTGAGCAGTTCTTC.

The V call is TRBV21-1, the J call TRBJ2-7; no DNA check was done on the table's D call, TRBD1. TRBV21-1 is a documented pseudogene. The CDR3 sequence is 16 residues long. CDR3 nucleotide sequence: TGTGCCAGCAGCAAATCAGGACAGCGCACATCGTACGAGCAGTACTTC. Translation: CASSKSGQRTSYEQYF.

J is TRBJ1-1 and V is TRBV4-2, with TRBD1 matching 9 bases. The CDR3 runs to 17 residues. Germline trimming cut 1 base from V and 1 base from J; bases unmatched to any gene: 7. Per germline, CDR1 LGHNA and CDR2 YNFKEQ. The CDR3 sequence: CASSQATPGQGNTEAFF. The CDR3, as DNA: TGTGCCAGCAGCCAAGCCACCCCGGGACAGGGGAACACTGAAGCTTTCTTT.

The V and J genes are TRBV27 and TRBJ1-1; D is possibly TRBD1 (6 bases). The V end was cut by 5 bases, the J end by 1 base, with 14 bases between. This CDR3 has 15 amino acids. The germline gives CDR1 MNHEY, CDR2 SMNVEV (reference sequence). The CDR3 spells CASSPLSGANTEAFF. DNA for the CDR3: TGTGCCAGCAGTCCCCTCTCGGGGGCGAACACTGAAGCTTTCTTT.

The chain uses TRBV5-4 and TRBJ1-5; weak D call: TRBD1 (5 bases). This CDR3 spans 15 amino acids. Germline V gives CDR1 SGHNT, CDR2 YYREEE (reference sequence). V was trimmed by 3 bases and J by 7 bases, leaving 17 bases between them. CDR3 sequence: CASSSSPLQEQPQHF. Written as DNA, the CDR3 is TGTGCCAGCAGCTCTAGCCCCCTACAGGAACAGCCCCAGCATTTT.